What follows is one TCR beta chain and its context. No antigen is known for it. The data were obtained in a study of beta chain features in type 1 diabetes. Whole-study context: Cell yields, gender and age were comparable in patients and healthy donors.

Germline V CDR1 and CDR2: SGHTA, FQGNSA. V shed 1 base, J shed 0 bases, and the junction held 3 bases outside the gene matches. The CDR3 extends over 15 amino acids. Sorting of CD4+ naive, central memory, regulatory and stem cell-like memory cells was performed via CD45RO/CCR7/CD25/CD127/CD95/CD27. Reverse transcription of all isolated RNA meant that expressed TCRB transcripts were sequenced. Some clones are missing from TCRdb's copy, which holds only in-frame ones; the method was immunoSEQ multiplex PCR. Counted here are approximately 250,000 clones, 13% to 15% occurring once; the ten biggest clones make up 0.026%. Study results and caveats: A moderate, significant TCRB CDR3 shortening appeared in type 1 diabetes across four CD4+ subsets. In type 1 diabetes patients, VDJ junctions had fewer insertions; deletions at these junctions were more frequent.

This TCR derives from a middle-aged woman in good health. Sequenced input: naive CD4+ T cells from blood. J is TRBJ2-7 and V is TRBV7-2; 7 bases align to TRBD2. The CDR3 here is CASSLGGLSSYEQYF. The CDR3 DNA reads TGTGCCAGCAGCTTAGGGGGACTAAGCTCCTACGAGCAGTACTTC.